The entry that follows covers one TCR beta chain sequence. The antigen it recognizes is unknown. No quality values exist for individual bases; no much larger clone is one base distant. The protocol used for the library was the immunoSEQ multiplex PCR assay. TCRdb re-hosts the immuneACCESS table, in-frame sequences only. Its copies lack some clones; in the studies checked, an unresolved V gene accounts for under half of them, and the cause for the rest is not known. This sample is represented by fewer than 85,000 clones; 85% to 95% of them were singletons. The ten largest clones take up 4% to 5% of the sample. The entry originates in a study of technical replicates of blood from a few donors (dated by TCRdb to between 2016 and 2019). The germline V gene specifies SNHLY as CDR1 and FYNNEI as CDR2. The CDR3 goes from the cysteine to the phenylalanine over 17 residues. Only the CDR3 part of the read is kept: 51 bases, read in frame from the first base. Trimming takes 8 bases from V and 5 bases from J, and the germline ends sit 27 bases apart.

The material sequenced was PBMCs. This chain joins TRBV2 to TRBJ2-5; D gene: possibly TRBD1, on 5 matching bases. The sequence derives from a human donor in good health. Some clones in this sample may be carry-over from other donors' samples. The DNA reads TGTGCCAGCGTCGTAAGGGGTATGACCAATAGGGGCGAGACCCAGTACTTC. This sequence encodes CASVVRGMTNRGETQYF.